The present T cell receptor beta chain was sequenced within a study of blood T cell repertoires in COVID-19. Study overall: In each case, the material was cDNA or gDNA derived from T cells, B-cell-depleted T cells, or PBMCs.

Assignment of participants to cohorts was predicated upon participant-reported clinical history. Exposed study participants had met a COVID-19 case within 2 weeks before entry. Original handling: Reference gene primer amplification yielded estimated nucleated cell counts. TCRdb's table, derived via immunoSEQ multiplex PCR, lists solely in-frame clones and lacks some. That table is the source of V, J and clone size, and D and trimming were worked out from the DNA. Of roughly 400,000 clones listed, around nine tenths are singletons. The CDR3 spans 19 residues. V shed 2 bases, J shed 5 bases, and the junction held 12 bases outside the gene matches.

The sequenced sample was PBMCs or T cells enriched from blood (not recorded which). The TCR comes from a woman aged 18-29 years who had been exposed to COVID-19. The V gene is TRBV6-7, the J gene TRBJ2-2; 12 bases line up with TRBD1. TRBV6-7 is reported as an ORF; its role is uncertain. The CDR3: CASSYRDRGLFVGTGELFF. Written as DNA, the CDR3 is TGTGCCAGCAGTTACCGGGACAGGGGGCTCTTCGTGGGTACCGGGGAGCTGTTTTTT.